This T cell receptor beta chain came from a study of CD8+CD57+ T cells in acquired aplastic anemia (dated by TCRdb to the late 2010s). General notes on the study: A mean of 3.2 ug of DNA, ranging from roughly 0.17 to 30 ug, was extracted from sorted CD4+ and CD8+ cells. An average of around 10 million reads for CD4+ cells and approximately 11 million reads for CD8+ cells was obtained from healthy donor samples. The study at large found these results: Although under 35 CD8+ CDR3 sequences were shared by patients and controls, these sequences appeared highly expressed in patients and within the immunodominant clones of patients. No significant difference in CD8+ Simpson's diversity was found between patients and healthy controls (P=0.060).

Genomic DNA was used as template for profiling of TCR beta VDJ combinations and CDR3 sequences. An Illumina HiSeq 2000 was the platform used for TCR repertoire sequencing. Processing in the source paper ran as follows. TRBV/TRBJ rearrangement plots, CDR3 size and DJ length profiles, and Simpson's diversity index were used to evaluate the repertoires. The most abundant DNA sequence in the deep sequencing data was defined as the immunodominant clone. CDR3 amino acid sequences were checked for sharing between subjects and were compared against published repertoires and the VDJdb database. TCRdb handled the public reads itself, with Q25 trimming in fastp and clone calling in MiXCR, and kept productive beta chains. CDR3 protein duplicates are merged, each entry listing the most common genes and DNA. It is TCRdb's table, rather than the study itself, that gives the V and J calls and clone size. The sample yields about 180,000 distinct CDR3 sequences; about half were counted once. 2.5% to 3.5% of the sample is taken by the ten largest.

Turning to this clonotype: Its binding antigen is unknown. No base-level quality is on record; no much larger clone is a single base apart.

Here V drops 3 bases and J drops 4 bases, and the junction holds 10 bases not matched to any gene. The CDR3 goes from the cysteine to the phenylalanine over 17 residues. Only CDR3 DNA remains: 51 bases, in frame from the first base. According to the germline V gene (reference sequence), CDR1 reads LNHNV and CDR2 reads YYDKDF. The study deep-sequenced TCR repertoires of sorted CD4+ and CD8+ blood T cells from severe aplastic anemia patients and healthy subjects. Ficoll-Paque density gradient centrifugation was used to isolate peripheral blood mononuclear cells. CD4+ and CD8+ T cells were sorted by FACS or magnetic beads before DNA extraction.

The receptor comes from a human donor in good health. The sample taken for sequencing was sorted CD4+, CD8+, or CD8+CD57+ T cells (not recorded which) from PBMCs. The chain links TRBV15 with TRBJ1-3; 9 bases in the middle match TRBD1. Here is the DNA: TGTGCCACCAGCAGGTTTTTACAGGGGGCCGTCGGAAACACCATATATTTT. The translation is CATSRFLQGAVGNTIYF.